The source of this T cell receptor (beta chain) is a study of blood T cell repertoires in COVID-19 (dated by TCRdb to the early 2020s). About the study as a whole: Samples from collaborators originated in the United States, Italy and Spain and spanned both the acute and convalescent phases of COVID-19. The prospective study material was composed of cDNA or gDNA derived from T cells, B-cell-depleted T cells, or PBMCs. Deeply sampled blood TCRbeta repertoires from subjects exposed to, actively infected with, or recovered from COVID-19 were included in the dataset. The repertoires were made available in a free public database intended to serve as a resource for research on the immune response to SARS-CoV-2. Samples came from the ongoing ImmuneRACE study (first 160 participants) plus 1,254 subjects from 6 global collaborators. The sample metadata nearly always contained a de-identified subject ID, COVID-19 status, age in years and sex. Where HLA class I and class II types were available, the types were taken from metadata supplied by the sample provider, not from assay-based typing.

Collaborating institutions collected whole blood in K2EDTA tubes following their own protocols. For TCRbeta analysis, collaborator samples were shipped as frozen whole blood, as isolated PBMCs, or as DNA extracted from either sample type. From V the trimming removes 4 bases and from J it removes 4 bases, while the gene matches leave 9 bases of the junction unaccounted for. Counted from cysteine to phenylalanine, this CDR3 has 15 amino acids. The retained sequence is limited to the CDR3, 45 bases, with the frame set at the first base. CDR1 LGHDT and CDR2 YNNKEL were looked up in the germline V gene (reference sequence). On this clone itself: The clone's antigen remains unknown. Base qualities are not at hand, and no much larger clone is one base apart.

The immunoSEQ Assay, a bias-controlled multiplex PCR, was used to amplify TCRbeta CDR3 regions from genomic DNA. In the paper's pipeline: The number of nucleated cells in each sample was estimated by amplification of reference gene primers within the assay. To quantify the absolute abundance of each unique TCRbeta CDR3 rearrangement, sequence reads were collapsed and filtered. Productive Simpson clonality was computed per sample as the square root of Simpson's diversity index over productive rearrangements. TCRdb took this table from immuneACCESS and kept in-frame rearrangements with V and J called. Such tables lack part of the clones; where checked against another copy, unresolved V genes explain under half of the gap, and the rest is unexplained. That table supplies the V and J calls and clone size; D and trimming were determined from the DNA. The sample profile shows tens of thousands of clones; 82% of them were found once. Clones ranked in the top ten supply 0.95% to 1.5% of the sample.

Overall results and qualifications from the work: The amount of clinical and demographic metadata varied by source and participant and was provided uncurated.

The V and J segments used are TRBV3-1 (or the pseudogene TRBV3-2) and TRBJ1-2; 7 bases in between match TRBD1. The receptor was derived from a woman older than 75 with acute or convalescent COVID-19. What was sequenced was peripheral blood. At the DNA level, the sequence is TGTGCCAGCAGCCCAACCGGGACAGATCCCTATGGCTACACCTTC. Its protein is CASSPTGTDPYGYTF.